The rows below give T cell receptor beta chains drawn from one sample of a study of T cells in Graves' hyperthyroidism and ophthalmopathy. TCRdb reprocessed the multiplex PCR reads via MiXCR and lists one record per CDR3 protein. The repertoire holds about 380,000 distinct CDR3 sequences, with more than 11% as singletons. Sample: blood. The origin of the receptors is a woman in her sixties with Graves' hyperthyroidism. CDR3s leave out the opening cysteine and the closing phenylalanine or tryptophan. Clone size is stated in some rows and not others, as once, few, many or a class when expanded.

len | j_gene | v_gene | abundance | CDR3aa
11 | TRBJ2-3 | TRBV3-1 | many | ASSQGVADTQY
14 | TRBJ2-7 | TRBV6-5 | NA | ASSYSSGGVSYGQY
16 | TRBJ1-2 | TRBV5-1 | many | ASSGFRGDRASDYGYT
15 | TRBJ2-7 | TRBV6-2/TRBV6-3 | many | ASSSLRPDYQRNEQY
13 | TRBJ2-3 | TRBV29-1 | many | SVEDRVGGTDTQY
14 | TRBJ2-7 | TRBV27 | few | ASTNTRVQDSYEQY
12 | TRBJ2-7 | TRBV2 | many | ASTEGTRGYEQY
13 | TRBJ1-2 | TRBV2 | many | ASSEVRRANYGYT
13 | TRBJ2-3 | TRBV29-1 | many | SVGGGQGRSDTQY
15 | TRBJ2-7 | TRBV2 | many | ASSYEIGGTSTYEQY
15 | TRBJ2-5 | TRBV19 | many | ASSPIFPDRVGETQY
12 | TRBJ1-2 | TRBV28 | many | ASSLSGESHGYT
12 | TRBJ2-7 | TRBV20-1 | many | SASPNRDTYEQY
13 | TRBJ2-7 | TRBV3-1 | many | ASSHIREAAYEQY
15 | TRBJ2-7 | TRBV12-3/TRBV12-4 | many | ASSLALGQGENSEQY
13 | TRBJ2-5 | TRBV2 | many | ASGGLAGIQETQY
14 | TRBJ2-7 | TRBV6-2/TRBV6-3 | few | AGPTRGSGEGDEQY